This T cell receptor beta chain was captured in a study of blood T cells in healthy people across ages. Whole-study results and caveats: Older age went with lower TCR beta diversity per million T cells, in a roughly linear way.

It was with a sample-barcoded 5' primer and a J-beta primer mix that a second PCR of about 6 to 11 cycles was run. Carrying 12 random nucleotides, a template-switch adaptor labeled each individual cDNA molecule. The yield of each sample was at least 2.5 million CDR3-containing paired-end reads. TCRdb analysed the 5' RACE reads with MiXCR anew, one entry per CDR3 protein. The sample includes about 1.4 million distinct CDR3 sequences, 59% seen only once; the top ten take 6.7%. All donors came from Russia, were Caucasian and healthy, and spanned ages about 6 to 90. V lost 3 bases to trimming and J lost 8 bases; unmatched junction nucleotides: 7. CDR1 is DFQATT, CDR2 SNEGSKA, per germline (reference sequence). The CDR3 runs 13 residues. About this clonotype itself: Its specificity is unknown.

V and J are TRBV20-1 and TRBJ2-1, with 7 bases fitting TRBD2. This TCR was recovered from a man aged 18 to 29 in good health. Sequencing was performed on blood. The CDR3 is CSARTSFVYEQFF. The DNA for the CDR3 is TGCAGTGCTAGGACTAGCTTTGTGTATGAGCAGTTCTTC.